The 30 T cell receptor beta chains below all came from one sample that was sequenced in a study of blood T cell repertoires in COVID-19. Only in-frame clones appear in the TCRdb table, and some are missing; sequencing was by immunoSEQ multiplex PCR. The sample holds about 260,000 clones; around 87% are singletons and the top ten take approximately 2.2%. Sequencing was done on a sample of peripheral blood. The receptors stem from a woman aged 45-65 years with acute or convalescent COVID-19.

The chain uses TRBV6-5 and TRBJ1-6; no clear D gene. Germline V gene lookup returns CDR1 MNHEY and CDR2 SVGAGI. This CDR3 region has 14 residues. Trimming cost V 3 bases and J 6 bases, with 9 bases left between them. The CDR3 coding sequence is TGTGCCAGCAGTTATGGGGAGTTTAATTCACCCCTCCACTTT. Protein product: CASSYGEFNSPLHF.

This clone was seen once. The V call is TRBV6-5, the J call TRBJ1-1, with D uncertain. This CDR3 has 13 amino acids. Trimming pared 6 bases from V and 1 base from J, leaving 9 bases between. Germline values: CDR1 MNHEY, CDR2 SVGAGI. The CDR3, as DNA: TGTGCCAGCAGCGCCGGGAGGAACACTGAAGCTTTCTTT. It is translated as CASSAGRNTEAFF.

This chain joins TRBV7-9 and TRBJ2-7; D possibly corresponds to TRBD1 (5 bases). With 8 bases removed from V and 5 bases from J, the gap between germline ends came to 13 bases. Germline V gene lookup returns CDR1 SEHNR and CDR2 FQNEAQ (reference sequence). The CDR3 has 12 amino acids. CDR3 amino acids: CASGIRVHEQYF. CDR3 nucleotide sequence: TGTGCCAGCGGGATCAGGGTGCACGAGCAGTACTTC.

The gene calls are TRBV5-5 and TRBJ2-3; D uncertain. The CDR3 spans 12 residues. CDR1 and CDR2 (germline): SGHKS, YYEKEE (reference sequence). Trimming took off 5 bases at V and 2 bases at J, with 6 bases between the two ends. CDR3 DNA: TGTGCCAGCAGTCCTTACACAGATACGCAGTATTTT. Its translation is CASSPYTDTQYF.

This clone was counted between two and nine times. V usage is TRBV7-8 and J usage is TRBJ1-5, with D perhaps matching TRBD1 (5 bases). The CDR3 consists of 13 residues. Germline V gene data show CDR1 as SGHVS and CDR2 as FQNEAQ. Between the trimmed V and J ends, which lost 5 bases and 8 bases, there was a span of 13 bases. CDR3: CASSQTEDKPQHF. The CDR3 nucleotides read TGTGCCAGCAGCCAGACAGAAGATAAGCCCCAGCATTTT.

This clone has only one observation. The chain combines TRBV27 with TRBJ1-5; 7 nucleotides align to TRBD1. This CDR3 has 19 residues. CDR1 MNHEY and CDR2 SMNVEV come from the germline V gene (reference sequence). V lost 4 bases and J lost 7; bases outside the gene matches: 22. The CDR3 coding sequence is TGTGCCAGCAGTTCCCAAACGGACAGGACAGTCAGTCGGAACCAGCCCCAGCATTTT. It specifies CASSSQTDRTVSRNQPQHF.

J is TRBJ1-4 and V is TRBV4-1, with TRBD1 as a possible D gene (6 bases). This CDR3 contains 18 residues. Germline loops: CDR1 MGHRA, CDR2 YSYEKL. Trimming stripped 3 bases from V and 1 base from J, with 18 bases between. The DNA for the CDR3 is TGCGCCAGCAGCCATGAGTATACAGGGCCGCGAACTAATGAAAAACTGTTTTTT. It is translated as CASSHEYTGPRTNEKLFF.

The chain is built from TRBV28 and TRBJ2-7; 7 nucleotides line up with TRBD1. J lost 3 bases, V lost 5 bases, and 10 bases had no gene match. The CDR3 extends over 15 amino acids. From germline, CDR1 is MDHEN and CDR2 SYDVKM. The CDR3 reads CASSTYRDRNYEQYF. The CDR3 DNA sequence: TGTGCCAGCAGTACCTACCGGGACAGAAACTACGAGCAGTACTTC.

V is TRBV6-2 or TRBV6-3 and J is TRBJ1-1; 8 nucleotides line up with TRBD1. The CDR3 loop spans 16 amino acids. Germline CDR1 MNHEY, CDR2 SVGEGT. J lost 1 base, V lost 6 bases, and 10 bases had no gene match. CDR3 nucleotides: TGTGCCAGCAGCCAACGGCAGGGGGCTCGGAACACTGAAGCTTTCTTT. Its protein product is CASSQRQGARNTEAFF.

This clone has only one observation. The CDR3 spells CASSLAGIQETQYF. CDR3 sequence (DNA): TGTGCCAGCAGCTTGGCGGGGATCCAAGAGACCCAGTACTTC. V and J are TRBV7-9 and TRBJ2-5, with D maybe TRBD2 (6 bases). The CDR3 is made up of 14 amino acids. Germline CDR1 and CDR2: SEHNR and FQNEAQ (reference sequence). Deletions cut 3 bases from V and 1 base from J, with 9 bases between. The complete variable domain, with remaining parts taken from reference TRBV7-9 and TRBJ2-5, reads DTGVSQNPRHKITKRGQNVTFRCDPISEHNRLYWYRQTLGQGPEFLTYFQNEAQLEKSRLLSDRFSAERPKGSFSTLEIQRTEQGDSAMYLCASSLAGIQETQYFGPGTRLLVL.

CDR3 bases: TGTGCCAGTAGTATATGGTCTCTTAGAAAATACAATGAGCAGTTCTTC. This gives the protein CASSIWSLRKYNEQFF. The V gene is TRBV19, the J gene TRBJ2-1; D call uncertain. The germline V gene encodes CDR1 LNHDA and CDR2 SQIVND (reference sequence). The germline V and J ends were trimmed by 2 bases and 4 bases, with 15 bases remaining between them. The CDR3 length is 16 residues.

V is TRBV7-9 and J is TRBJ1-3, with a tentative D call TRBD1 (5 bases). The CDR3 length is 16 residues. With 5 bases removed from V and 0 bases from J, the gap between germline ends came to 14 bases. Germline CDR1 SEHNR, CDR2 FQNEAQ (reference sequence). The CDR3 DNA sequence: TGTGCCAGCAGCGAGATTCTCAGGGTCTCTGGAAACACCATATATTTT. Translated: CASSEILRVSGNTIYF.

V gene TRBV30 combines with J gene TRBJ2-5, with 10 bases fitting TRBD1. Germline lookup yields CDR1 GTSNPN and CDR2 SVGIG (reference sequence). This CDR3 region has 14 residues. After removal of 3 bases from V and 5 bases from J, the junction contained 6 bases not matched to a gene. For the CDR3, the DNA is TGTGCCTGGAGCACCGGGACAGGGGACGAGACCCAGTACTTC. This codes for CAWSTGTGDETQYF.

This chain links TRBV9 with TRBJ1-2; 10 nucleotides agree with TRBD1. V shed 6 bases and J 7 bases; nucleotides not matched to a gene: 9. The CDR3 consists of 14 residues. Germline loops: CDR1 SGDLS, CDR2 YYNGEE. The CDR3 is CASTRPTGGFGYTF. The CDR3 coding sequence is TGTGCCAGCACCCGCCCGACAGGGGGCTTTGGCTACACCTTC.

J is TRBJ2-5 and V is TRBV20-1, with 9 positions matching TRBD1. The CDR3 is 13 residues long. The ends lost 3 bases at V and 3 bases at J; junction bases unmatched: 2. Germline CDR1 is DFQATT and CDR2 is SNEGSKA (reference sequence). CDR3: CSASRTGEETQYF. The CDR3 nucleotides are TGCAGTGCTAGTAGGACAGGGGAAGAGACCCAGTACTTC.

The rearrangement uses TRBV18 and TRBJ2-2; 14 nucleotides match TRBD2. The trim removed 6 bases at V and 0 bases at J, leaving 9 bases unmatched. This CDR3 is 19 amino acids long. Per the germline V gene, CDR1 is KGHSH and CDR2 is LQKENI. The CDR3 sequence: CASSLWGLAGASNTGELFF. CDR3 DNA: TGTGCCAGCTCTCTTTGGGGACTAGCGGGAGCTTCGAACACCGGGGAGCTGTTTTTT. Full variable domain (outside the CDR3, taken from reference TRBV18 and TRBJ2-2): NAGVMQNPRHLVRRRGQEARLRCSPMKGHSHVYWYRQLPEEGLKFMVYLQKENIIDESGMPKERFSAEFPKEGPSILRIQQVVRGDSAAYFCASSLWGLAGASNTGELFFGEGSRLTVL.

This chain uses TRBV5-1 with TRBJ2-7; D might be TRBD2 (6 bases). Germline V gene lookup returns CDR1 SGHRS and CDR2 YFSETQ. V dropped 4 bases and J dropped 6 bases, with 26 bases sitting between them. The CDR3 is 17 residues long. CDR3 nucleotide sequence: TGCGCCAGCAGCCTGGAGGCATCGGGACTCCTGATAACCGAGCAGTACTTC. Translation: CASSLEASGLLITEQYF. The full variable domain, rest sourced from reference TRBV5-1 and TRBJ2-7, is KAGVTQTPRYLIKTRGQQVTLSCSPISGHRSVSWYQQTPGQGLQFLFEYFSETQRNKGNFPGRFSGRQFSNSRSEMNVSTLELGDSALYLCASSLEASGLLITEQYFGPGTRLTVT.

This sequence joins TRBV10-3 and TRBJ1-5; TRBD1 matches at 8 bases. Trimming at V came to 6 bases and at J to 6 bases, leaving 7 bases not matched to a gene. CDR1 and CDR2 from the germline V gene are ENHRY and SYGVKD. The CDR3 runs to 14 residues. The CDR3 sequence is CAISQQGGGQPQHF. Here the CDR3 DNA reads TGTGCCATCAGCCAACAGGGGGGAGGTCAGCCCCAGCATTTT.

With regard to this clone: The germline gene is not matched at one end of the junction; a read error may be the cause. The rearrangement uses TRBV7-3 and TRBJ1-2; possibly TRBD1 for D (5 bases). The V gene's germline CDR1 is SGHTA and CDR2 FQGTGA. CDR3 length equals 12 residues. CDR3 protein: CASSLDSPFMSF. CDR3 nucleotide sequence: TGTGCCAGCAGCTTAGACAGCCCTTTTATGTCCTTC.

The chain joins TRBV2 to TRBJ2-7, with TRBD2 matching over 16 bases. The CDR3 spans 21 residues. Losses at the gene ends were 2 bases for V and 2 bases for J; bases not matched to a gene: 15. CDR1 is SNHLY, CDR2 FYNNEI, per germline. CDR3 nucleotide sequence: TGTGCCAGCAGTGAACCCGTGGGACTAGCGGGAGGGGATTGGGCTCCCTACGAGCAGTACTTC. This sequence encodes CASSEPVGLAGGDWAPYEQYF.

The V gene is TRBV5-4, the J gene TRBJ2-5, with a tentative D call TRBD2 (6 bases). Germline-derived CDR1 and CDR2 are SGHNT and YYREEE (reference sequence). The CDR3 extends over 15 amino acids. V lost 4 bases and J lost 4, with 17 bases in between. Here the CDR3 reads CASSPRRRGAETQYF. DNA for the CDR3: TGTGCCAGCAGCCCCCGGAGGCGCGGGGCAGAGACCCAGTACTTC.

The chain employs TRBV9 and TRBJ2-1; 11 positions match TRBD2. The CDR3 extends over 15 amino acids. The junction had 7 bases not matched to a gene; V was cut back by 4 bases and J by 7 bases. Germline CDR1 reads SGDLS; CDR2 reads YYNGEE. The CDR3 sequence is CASSQRSGRDNEQFF. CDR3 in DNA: TGTGCCAGCAGCCAGCGTAGCGGGAGGGATAATGAGCAGTTCTTC. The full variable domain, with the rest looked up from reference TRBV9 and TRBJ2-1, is DSGVTQTPKHLITATGQRVTLRCSPRSGDLSVYWYQQSLDQGLQFLIQYYNGEERAKGNILERFSAQQFPDLHSELNLSSLELGDSALYFCASSQRSGRDNEQFFGPGTRLTVL.

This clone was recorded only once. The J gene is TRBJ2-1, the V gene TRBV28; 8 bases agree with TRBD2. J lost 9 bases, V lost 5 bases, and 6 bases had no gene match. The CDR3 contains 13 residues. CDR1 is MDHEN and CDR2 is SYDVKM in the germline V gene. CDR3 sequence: CASSPSGRREQFF. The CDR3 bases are TGTGCCAGCAGTCCAAGCGGGAGACGTGAGCAGTTCTTC.

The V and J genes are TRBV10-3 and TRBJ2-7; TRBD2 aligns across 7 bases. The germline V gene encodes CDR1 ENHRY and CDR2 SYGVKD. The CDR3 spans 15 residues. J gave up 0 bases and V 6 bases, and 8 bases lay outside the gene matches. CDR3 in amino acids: CAISETSALSYEQYF. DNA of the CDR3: TGTGCCATCAGCGAAACTAGCGCCCTCTCCTACGAGCAGTACTTC.

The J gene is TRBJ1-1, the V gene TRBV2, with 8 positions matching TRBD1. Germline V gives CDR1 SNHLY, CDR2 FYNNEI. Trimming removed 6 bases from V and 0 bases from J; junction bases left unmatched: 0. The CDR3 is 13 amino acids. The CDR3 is CASRGQVNTEAFF. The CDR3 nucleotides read TGTGCCAGCAGGGGACAGGTGAACACTGAAGCTTTCTTT.

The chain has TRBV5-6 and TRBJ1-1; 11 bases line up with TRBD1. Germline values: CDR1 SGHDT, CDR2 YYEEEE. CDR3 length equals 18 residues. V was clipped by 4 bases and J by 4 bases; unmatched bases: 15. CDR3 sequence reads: CASSPRTGGEIWGTEAFF. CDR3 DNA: TGTGCCAGCAGCCCCAGGACAGGGGGCGAGATTTGGGGCACTGAAGCTTTCTTT.

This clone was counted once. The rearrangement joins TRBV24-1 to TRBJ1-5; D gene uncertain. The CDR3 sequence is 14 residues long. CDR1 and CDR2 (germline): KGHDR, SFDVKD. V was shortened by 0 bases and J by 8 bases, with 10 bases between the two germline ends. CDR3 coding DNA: TGTGCCACCAGTGATTTGGGAAACCGGGAGCCCCAGCATTTT. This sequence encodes CATSDLGNREPQHF.

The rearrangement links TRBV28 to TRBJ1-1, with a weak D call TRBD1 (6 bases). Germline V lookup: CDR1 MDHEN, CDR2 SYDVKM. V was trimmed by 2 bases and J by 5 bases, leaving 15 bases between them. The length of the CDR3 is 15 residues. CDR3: CASSLTQGIRTEAFF. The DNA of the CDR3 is TGTGCCAGCAGTTTAACCCAGGGGATTCGTACTGAAGCTTTCTTT.

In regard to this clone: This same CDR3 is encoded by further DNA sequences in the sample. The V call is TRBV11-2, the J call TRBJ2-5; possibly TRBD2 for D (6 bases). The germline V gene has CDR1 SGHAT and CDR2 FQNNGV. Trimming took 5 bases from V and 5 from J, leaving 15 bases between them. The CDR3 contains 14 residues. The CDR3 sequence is CASSPTTSGETQYF. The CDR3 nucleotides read TGTGCCAGCAGCCCGACGACTAGTGGTGAGACCCAGTACTTC.

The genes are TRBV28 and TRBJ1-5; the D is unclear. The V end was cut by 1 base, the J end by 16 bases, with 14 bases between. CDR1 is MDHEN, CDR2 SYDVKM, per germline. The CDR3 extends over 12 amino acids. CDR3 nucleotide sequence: TGTGCCAGCAGTTTATCGGATGGAGGCCAACATTTT. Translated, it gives CASSLSDGGQHF.